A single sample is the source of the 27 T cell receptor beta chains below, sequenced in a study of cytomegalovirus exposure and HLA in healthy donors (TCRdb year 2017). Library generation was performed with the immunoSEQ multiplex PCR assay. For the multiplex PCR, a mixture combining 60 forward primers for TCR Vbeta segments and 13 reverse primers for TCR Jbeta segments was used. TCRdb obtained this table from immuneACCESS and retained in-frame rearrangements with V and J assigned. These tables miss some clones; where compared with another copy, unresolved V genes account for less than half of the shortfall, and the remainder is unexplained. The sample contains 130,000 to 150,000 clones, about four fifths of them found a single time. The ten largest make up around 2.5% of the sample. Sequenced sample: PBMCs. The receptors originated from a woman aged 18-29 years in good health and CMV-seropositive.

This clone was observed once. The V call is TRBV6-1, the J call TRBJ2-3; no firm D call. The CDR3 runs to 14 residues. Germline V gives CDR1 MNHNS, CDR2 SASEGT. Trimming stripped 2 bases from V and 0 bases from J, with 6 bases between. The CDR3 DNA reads TGTGCCAGCAGTGAACTCGGGAGCACAGATACGCAGTATTTT. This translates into CASSELGSTDTQYF.

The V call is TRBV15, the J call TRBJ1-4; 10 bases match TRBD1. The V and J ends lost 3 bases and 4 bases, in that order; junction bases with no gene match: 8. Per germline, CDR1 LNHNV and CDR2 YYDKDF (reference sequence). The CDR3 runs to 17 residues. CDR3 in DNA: TGTGCCACCAGCAGGGGCACTCGGGACAGGGGTAATGAAAAACTGTTTTTT. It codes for CATSRGTRDRGNEKLFF.

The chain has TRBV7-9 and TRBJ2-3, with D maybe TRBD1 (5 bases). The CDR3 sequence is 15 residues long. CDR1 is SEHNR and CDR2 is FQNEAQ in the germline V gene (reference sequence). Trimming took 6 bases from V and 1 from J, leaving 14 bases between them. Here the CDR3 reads CASREQGSRTDTQYF. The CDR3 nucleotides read TGTGCCAGCAGAGAGCAGGGCAGTCGCACAGATACGCAGTATTTT. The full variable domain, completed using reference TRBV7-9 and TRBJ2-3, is DTGVSQNPRHKITKRGQNVTFRCDPISEHNRLYWYRQTLGQGPEFLTYFQNEAQLEKSRLLSDRFSAERPKGSFSTLEIQRTEQGDSAMYLCASREQGSRTDTQYFGPGTRLTVL.

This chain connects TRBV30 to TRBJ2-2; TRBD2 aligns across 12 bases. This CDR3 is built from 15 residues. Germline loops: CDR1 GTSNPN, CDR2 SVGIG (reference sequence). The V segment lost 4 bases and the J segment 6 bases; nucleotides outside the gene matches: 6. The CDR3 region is CAWNWLAGGSGELFF. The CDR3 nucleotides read TGTGCCTGGAACTGGCTAGCGGGGGGGTCCGGGGAGCTGTTTTTT. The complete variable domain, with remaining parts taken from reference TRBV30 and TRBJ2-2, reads SQTIHQWPATLVQPVGSPLSLECTVEGTSNPNLYWYRQAAGRGLQLLFYSVGIGQISSEVPQNLSASRPQDRQFILSSKKLLLSDSGFYLCAWNWLAGGSGELFFGEGSRLTVL.

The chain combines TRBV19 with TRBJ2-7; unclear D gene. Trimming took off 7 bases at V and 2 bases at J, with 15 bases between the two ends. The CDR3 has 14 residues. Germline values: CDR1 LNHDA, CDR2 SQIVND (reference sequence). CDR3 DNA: TGTGCCAGTACCACCCCCGGCCGGGCCTACGAGCAGTACTTC. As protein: CASTTPGRAYEQYF.

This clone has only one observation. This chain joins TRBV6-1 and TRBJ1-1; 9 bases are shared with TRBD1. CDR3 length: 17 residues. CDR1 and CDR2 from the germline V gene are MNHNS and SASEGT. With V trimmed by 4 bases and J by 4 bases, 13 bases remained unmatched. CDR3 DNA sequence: TGTGCCAGCAGTGTACAGGGGGCGCTTCTGTTGGGCACTGAAGCTTTCTTT. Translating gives CASSVQGALLLGTEAFF.

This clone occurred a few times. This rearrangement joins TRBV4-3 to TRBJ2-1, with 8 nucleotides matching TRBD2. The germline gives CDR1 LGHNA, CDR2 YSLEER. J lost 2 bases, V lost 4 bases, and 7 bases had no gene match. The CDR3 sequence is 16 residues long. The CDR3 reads CASSLGGSGAYNEQFF. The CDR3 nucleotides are TGCGCCAGCAGCCTGGGGGGTAGCGGGGCCTACAATGAGCAGTTCTTC.

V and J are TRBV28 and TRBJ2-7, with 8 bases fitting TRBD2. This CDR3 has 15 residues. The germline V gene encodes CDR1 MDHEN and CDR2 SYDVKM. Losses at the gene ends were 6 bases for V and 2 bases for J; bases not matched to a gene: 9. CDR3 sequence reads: CASRQPLAGAYEQYF. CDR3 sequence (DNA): TGTGCCAGCAGACAGCCCCTAGCGGGTGCCTACGAGCAGTACTTC.

The CDR3 spells CASSQELGQGNEKLFF. Written as DNA, the CDR3 is TGCGCCAGCAGCCAAGAACTGGGACAGGGGAACGAAAAACTGTTTTTT. The chain carries TRBV4-3 and TRBJ1-4; 10 nucleotides align to TRBD1. The J segment lost 8 bases and the V segment lost 0 bases, leaving 6 bases of the junction unmatched. Germline V gene data show CDR1 as LGHNA and CDR2 as YSLEER. The CDR3 runs 16 residues.

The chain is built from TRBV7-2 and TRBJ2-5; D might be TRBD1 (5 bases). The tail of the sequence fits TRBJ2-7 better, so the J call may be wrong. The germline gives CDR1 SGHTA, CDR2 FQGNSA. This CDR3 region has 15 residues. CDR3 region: CASNKMGRGAYEQYF. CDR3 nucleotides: TGTGCCAGCAACAAAATGGGGCGCGGAGCCTACGAGCAGTACTTC.

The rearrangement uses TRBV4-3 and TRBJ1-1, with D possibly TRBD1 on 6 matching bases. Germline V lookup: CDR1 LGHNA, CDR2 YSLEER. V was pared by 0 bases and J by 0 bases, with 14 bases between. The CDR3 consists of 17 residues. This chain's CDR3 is CASSQDGRGLMNTEAFF. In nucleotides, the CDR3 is TGCGCCAGCAGCCAAGACGGCAGGGGCCTTATGAACACTGAAGCTTTCTTT.

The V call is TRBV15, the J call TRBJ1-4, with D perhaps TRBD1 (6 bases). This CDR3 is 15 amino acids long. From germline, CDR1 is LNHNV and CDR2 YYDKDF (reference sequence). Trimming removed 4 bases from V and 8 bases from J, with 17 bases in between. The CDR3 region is CATSKQGLVREKLFF. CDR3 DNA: TGTGCCACCAGCAAACAGGGTCTAGTAAGGGAAAAACTGTTTTTT.

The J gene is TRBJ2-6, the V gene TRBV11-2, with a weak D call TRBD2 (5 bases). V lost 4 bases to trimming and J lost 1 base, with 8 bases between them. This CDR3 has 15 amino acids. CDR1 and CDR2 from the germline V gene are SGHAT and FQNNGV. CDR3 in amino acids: CASSSEGSGANVLTF. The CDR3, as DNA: TGTGCCAGCAGCTCCGAGGGTTCTGGGGCCAACGTCCTGACTTTC.

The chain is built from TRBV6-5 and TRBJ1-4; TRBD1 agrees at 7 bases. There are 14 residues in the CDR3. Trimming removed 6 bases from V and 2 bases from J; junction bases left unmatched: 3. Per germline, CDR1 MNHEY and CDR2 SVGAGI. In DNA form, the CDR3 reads TGTGCCAGCAGGACGACAGGGACTAATGAAAAACTGTTTTTT. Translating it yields CASRTTGTNEKLFF.

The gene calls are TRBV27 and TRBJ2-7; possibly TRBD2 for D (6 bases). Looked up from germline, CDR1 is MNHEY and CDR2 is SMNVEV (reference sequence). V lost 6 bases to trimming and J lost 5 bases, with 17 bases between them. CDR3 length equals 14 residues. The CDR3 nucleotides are TGTGCCAGCAGCCATTGGCGGGGACGGAACGAGCAGTACTTC. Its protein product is CASSHWRGRNEQYF.

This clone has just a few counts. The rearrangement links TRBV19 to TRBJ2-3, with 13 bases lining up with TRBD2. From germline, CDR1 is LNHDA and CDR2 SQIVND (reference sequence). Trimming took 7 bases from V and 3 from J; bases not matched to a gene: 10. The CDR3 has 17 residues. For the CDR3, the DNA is TGTGCCAGTACCCAACCCCGGACTAGCGGGGGTACAGATACGCAGTATTTT. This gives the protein CASTQPRTSGGTDTQYF.

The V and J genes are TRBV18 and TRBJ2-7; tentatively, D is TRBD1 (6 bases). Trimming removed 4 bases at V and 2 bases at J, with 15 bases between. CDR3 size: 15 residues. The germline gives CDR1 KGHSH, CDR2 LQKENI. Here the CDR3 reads CASSREGHRPYEQYF. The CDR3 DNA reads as TGTGCCAGCTCACGAGAGGGACACCGGCCCTACGAGCAGTACTTC.

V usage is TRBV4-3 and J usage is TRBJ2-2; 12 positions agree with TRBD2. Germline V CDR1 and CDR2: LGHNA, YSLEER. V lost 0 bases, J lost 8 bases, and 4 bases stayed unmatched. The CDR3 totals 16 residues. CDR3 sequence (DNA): TGCGCCAGCAGCCAAGATCCTAGCGGGGGGGCAGGGGAGCTGTTTTTT. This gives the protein CASSQDPSGGAGELFF.

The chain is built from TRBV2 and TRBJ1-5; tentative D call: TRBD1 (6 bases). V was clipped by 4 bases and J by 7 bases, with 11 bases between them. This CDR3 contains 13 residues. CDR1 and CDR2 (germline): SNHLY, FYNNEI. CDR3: CASSVGGGQPQHF. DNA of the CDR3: TGTGCCAGCAGTGTCGGGGGGGGCCAGCCCCAGCATTTT.

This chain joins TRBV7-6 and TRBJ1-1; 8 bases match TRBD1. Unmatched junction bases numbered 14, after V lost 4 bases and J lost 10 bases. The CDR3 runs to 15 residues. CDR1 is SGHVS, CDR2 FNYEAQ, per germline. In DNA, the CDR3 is TGTGCCAGCAGCTCGCCCGGACAGGGCCAAGGGATAGCTTTCTTT. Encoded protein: CASSSPGQGQGIAFF.

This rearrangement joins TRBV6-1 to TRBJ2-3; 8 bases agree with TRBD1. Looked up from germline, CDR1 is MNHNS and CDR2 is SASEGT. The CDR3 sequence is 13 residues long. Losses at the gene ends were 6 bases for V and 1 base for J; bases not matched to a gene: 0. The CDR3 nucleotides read TGTGCCAGCAGGGACAGGGGCACAGATACGCAGTATTTT. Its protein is CASRDRGTDTQYF.

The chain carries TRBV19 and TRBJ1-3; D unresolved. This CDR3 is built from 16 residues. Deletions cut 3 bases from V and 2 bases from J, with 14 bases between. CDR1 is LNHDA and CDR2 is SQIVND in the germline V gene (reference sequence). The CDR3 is CASSMSTGITGNTIYF. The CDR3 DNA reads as TGTGCCAGTAGTATGTCGACGGGAATAACTGGAAACACCATATATTTT.

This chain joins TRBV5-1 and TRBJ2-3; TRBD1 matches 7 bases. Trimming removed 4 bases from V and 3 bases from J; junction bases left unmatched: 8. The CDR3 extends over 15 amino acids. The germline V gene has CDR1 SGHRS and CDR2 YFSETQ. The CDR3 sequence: CASSLDRDLTDTQYF. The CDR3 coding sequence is TGCGCCAGCAGCCTTGACAGGGACCTGACAGATACGCAGTATTTT.

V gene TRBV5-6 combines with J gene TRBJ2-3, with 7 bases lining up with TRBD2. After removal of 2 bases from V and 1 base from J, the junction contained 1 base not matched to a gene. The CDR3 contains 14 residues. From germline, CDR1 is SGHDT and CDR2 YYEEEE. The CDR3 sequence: CASSFGGGTDTQYF. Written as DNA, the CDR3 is TGTGCCAGCAGCTTTGGGGGGGGCACAGATACGCAGTATTTT.

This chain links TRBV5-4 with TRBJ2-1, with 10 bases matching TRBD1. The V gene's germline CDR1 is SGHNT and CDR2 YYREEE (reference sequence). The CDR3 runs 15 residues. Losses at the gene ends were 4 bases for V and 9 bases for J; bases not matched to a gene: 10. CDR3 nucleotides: TGTGCCAGCAGCATGAGACAGGGGGCTTTGGGTGAGCAGTTCTTC. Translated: CASSMRQGALGEQFF.

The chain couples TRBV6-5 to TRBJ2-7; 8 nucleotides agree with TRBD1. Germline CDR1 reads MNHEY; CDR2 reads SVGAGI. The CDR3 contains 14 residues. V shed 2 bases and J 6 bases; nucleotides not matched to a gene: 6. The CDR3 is CASSYAGGDGEQYF. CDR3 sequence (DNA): TGTGCCAGCAGTTACGCAGGGGGCGACGGCGAGCAGTACTTC.

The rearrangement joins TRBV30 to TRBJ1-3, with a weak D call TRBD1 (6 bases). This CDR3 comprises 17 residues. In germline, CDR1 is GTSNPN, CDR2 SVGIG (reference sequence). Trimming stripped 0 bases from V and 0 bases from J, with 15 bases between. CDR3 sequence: CAWSVGGGSSSGNTIYF. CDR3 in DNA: TGTGCCTGGAGTGTAGGGGGGGGATCGAGCTCTGGAAACACCATATATTTT.